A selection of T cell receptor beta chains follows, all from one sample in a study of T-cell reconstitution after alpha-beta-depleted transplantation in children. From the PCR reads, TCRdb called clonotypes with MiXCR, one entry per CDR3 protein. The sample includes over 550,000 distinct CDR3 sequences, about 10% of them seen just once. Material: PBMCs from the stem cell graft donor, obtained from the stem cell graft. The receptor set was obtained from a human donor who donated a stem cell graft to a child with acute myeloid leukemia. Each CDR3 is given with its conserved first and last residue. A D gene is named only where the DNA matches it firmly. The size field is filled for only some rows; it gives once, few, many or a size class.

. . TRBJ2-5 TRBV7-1 TGTGCCATCAGCCTCAGGGTATCAGAGACCCAGTACTTC CAISLRVSETQYF
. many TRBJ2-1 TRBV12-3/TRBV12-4 TGTGCCAGCACTCTTATTAGAGGGGGTGTCTACAATGAGCAGTTCTTC CASTLIRGGVYNEQFF
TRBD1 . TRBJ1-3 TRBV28 TGTGCCAGCAGTCGGGACAGGAGTTCCGGAAGCACCATATATTTT CASSRDRSSGSTIYF
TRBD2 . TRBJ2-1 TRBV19 TGTGCCACAGTAGCTGAGCGGGGCCACAATGAGCAGTTCTTC CATVAERGHNEQFF
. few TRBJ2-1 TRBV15 TGTGCCACCAGCAGAGGCGAGGAGCCCTACAATGAGCAGTTCTTC CATSRGEEPYNEQFF
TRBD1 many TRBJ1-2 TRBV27 TGTGCCAGCAGTTATCGGACAGGGGACTATTATGGCTACACCTTC CASSYRTGDYYGYTF
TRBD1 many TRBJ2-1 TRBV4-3 TGCGCCAGCAGCCAAGGACAGGGGCGAAACAATGAGCAGTTCTTC CASSQGQGRNNEQFF
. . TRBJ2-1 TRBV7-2 TGTGCCAGCAGCACTCCGGACGGGGTAGGTGAGCAGTTCTTC CASSTPDGVGEQFF
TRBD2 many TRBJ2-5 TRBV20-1 TGCAGTGCTACGGGACTAGCGGGAGGGCCGGGGGAGACCCAGTACTTC CSATGLAGGPGETQYF
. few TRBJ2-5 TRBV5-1 TGCGCCAGCAGCAAGACCGCGGGCGGGGAGACCCAGTACTTC CASSKTAGGETQYF
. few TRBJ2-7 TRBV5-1 TGCGCCAGCAGCTTGGACCTAGCGTACGAGCAGTACTTC CASSLDLAYEQYF
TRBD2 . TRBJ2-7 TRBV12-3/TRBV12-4 TGTGCCAGCAGGGGAAGGCGGGAGAGTCCCGAGCAGTACTTC CASRGRRESPEQYF
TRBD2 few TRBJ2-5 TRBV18 TGTGCCAGCTCATTCAAGCGGGAGGGTGGAGAGACCCAGTACTTC CASSFKREGGETQYF
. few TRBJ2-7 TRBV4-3 TGCGCCAGCAGCCAAGATAAGCGGGCCTATTACGAGCAGTACTTC CASSQDKRAYYEQYF
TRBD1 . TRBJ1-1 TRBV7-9 TGTGCCAGCAGCTTCCGGGACAGGGAAACTGAAGCTTTCTTT CASSFRDRETEAFF
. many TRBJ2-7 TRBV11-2 TGTGCCAGCAGTTTGGGACCTTCGGGCTACGAGCAGTACTTC CASSLGPSGYEQYF
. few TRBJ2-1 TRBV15 TGTGCCACCAGCGGCGACCCAGGGGATGAGCAGTTCTTC CATSGDPGDEQFF
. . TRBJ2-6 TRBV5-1 TGCGCCAGCAGCTTGGTAGCAGGGCTAGGCTCTGGGGCCAACGTCCTGACTTTC CASSLVAGLGSGANVLTF
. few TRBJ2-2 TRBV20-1 TGCAGTGCTAGAGATACAGGGATGGGCACCGGGGAGCTGTTTTTT CSARDTGMGTGELFF
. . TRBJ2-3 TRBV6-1 TGTGCCAGCACCCGATCGGACATTGAGCCCACAGATACGCAGTATTTT CASTRSDIEPTDTQYF
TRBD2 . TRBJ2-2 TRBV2 TGTGCCAGCAAGCGGGAGAGGCCCACCGGGGAGCTGTTTTTT CASKRERPTGELFF
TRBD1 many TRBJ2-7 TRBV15 TGTGCCACCAGACGGGACAGCTACGAGCAGTACTTC CATRRDSYEQYF
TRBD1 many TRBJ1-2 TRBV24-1 TGTGCCACCAGTGATATAGGACAGGGTTATGGCTACACCTTC CATSDIGQGYGYTF
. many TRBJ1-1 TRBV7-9 TGTGCCAGCAGCTTACAAGTTGGTGCCTCTGAAGCTTTCTTT CASSLQVGASEAFF
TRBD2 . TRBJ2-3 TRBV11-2 TGTGCCAGCTCGAGGACTAGCGGGAGCGCGAGCACAGATACGCAGTATTTT CASSRTSGSASTDTQYF
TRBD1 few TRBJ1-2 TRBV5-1 TGCGCCAGCAGCGTTACAGGGGCCGAGTATGGCTACACCTTC CASSVTGAEYGYTF
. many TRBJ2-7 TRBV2 TGTGCCAGCAGTGGTGACTTGGCCTACGAGCAGTACTTC CASSGDLAYEQYF
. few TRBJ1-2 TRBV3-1 TGTGCCAGCAGCCAACCCTGGGCGGGATTAAACTATGGCTACACCTTC CASSQPWAGLNYGYTF
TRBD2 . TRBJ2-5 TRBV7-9 TGTGCCAGCAGCTTAGTTAGCGGGGAGCAAGAGACCCAGTACTTC CASSLVSGEQETQYF
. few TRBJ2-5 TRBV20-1 TGCAGTGCTAGGCGCGAGGCAGGGGTTACGGAGACCCAGTACTTC CSARREAGVTETQYF
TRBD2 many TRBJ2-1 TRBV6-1 TGTGCCAGCAGTGAAACACCGGGACTAGCGGGGAACAATGAGCAGTTCTTC CASSETPGLAGNNEQFF
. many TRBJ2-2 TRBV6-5 TGTGCCAGCAGTTACTCGGGGGTCATATCGGGGAACACCGGGGAGCTGTTTTTT CASSYSGVISGNTGELFF
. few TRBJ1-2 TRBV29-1 TGCAGCGTTTATAACCCCGCGGGGAGTGGCTACACCTTC CSVYNPAGSGYTF
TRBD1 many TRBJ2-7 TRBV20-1 TGCAGTGCTCGAGGACAGGGTGGCGAGCAGTACTTC CSARGQGGEQYF
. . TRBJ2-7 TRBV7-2 TGTGCCAGCAGCCCTTGGGCCCCCGATCAGCAGTACTTC CASSPWAPDQQYF
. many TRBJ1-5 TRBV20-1 TGCAGTGCTAACAGGGAAAGCAATCAGCCCCAGCATTTT CSANRESNQPQHF
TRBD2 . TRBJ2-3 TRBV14 TGTGCCAGCACTCACCTAGCGGGAGGCACAGATACGCAGTATTTT CASTHLAGGTDTQYF
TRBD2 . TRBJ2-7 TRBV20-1 TGCAGTGCTAGATCGGGTAGCGGGAGGGCCTACGAGCAGTACTTC CSARSGSGRAYEQYF
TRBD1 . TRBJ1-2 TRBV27 TGTGCCAGCAGTTTAAACAGGGGCGTGGGTGGCTACACCTTC CASSLNRGVGGYTF
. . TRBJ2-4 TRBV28 TGTGCCAGCATGGAGGGGGTTAAAAACATTCAGTACTTC CASMEGVKNIQYF
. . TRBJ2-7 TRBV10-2 TGCGCCAGCTACACAGGAGGGTACGAGCAGTACTTC CASYTGGYEQYF
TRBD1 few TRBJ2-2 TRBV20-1 TGCAGTGCTAGAGAGCCAGGGGGAGAGGCCGGGGAGCTGTTTTTT CSAREPGGEAGELFF
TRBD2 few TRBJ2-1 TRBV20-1 TGCAGTGCTAGAGACCCTAGCGGGGCCGCCGGTTACAATGAGCAGTTCTTC CSARDPSGAAGYNEQFF
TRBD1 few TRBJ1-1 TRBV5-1 TGCGCCAGCAGCCTGGAAGGGACAGGTGAAGCTTTCTTT CASSLEGTGEAFF
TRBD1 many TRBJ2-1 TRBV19 TGTGCCAGTAGTAGGGACAGGGGCGGGAATGAGCAGTTCTTC CASSRDRGGNEQFF
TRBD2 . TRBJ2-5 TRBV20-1 TGCAGTGCTAACCCCTTTCATCGAGCGGGAGTCAGAAAGACCCAGTACTTC CSANPFHRAGVRKTQYF
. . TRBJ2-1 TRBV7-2 TGTGCCAGCAGCCCATTAGAAAGGGGTGAGCAGTTCTTC CASSPLERGEQFF
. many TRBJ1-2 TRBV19 TGTGCCAGTAGTCCCGCCGGCTATGGCTACACCTTC CASSPAGYGYTF
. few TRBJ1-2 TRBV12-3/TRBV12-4 TGTGCCAGCAGTCCGCAGGGGAGGAATGGCTACACCTTC CASSPQGRNGYTF
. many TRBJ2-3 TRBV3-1 TGTGCCAGCAGCCAAGGACCGACTCCGCAGTATTTT CASSQGPTPQYF